These 5 T cell receptor beta chains originate from one sample sequenced in a study of blood T cell repertoires in COVID-19 (dated by TCRdb to between 2020 and 2021). Receptor amplification or capture employed the immunoSEQ multiplex PCR assay. TCRdb provides this immuneACCESS table in a form limited to in-frame rearrangements. Some clones are lacking; in checked studies, under half of them reflect an unresolved V gene, and why the rest are absent is not known. The sample yields 98,000 or so clones; 55% to 75% were counted once. Jointly, the top ten make up 1.8% of the sample. Sample: peripheral blood. The receptors shown here come from a woman aged 40 to 55 with acute or convalescent COVID-19.

The gene calls are TRBV6-2 or TRBV6-3 and TRBJ1-5; D might be TRBD1 (5 bases). This CDR3 has 15 amino acids. CDR1 MNHEY and CDR2 SVGEGT come from the germline V gene. The V end lost 3 bases, the J end lost 0 bases, and 9 bases lay between the germline ends. This chain's CDR3 is CASSYGHLSNQPQHF. CDR3 nucleotides: TGTGCCAGCAGTTATGGACACCTTAGCAATCAGCCCCAGCATTTT.

This clone was detected only a few times. V and J are TRBV24-1 and TRBJ1-5; 9 nucleotides match TRBD1. Germline assignment: CDR1 KGHDR and CDR2 SFDVKD. The CDR3 runs 13 residues. J lost 4 bases, V lost 9 bases, and 3 bases had no gene match. CDR3 in DNA: TGTGCCACCGGGGACAGGGAAAATCAGCCCCAGCATTTT. This codes for CATGDRENQPQHF.

This chain links TRBV19 with TRBJ2-6; D is perhaps TRBD1 (6 bases). V lost 9 bases to trimming and J lost 2 bases, with 11 bases between them. Germline CDR1 reads LNHDA; CDR2 reads SQIVND (reference sequence). This CDR3 has 14 residues. This CDR3 reads CASSTGTGANVLTF. CDR3 bases: TGTGCCAGCAGCACAGGGACTGGGGCCAACGTCCTGACTTTC.

The V gene is TRBV11-2, the J gene TRBJ2-3, with 14 nucleotides matching TRBD2. CDR1 SGHAT and CDR2 FQNNGV come from the germline V gene. After removal of 4 bases from V and 5 bases from J, the junction contained 8 bases not matched to a gene. This CDR3 contains 17 residues. The chain's CDR3 is CASSSPTSGGAKDTQYF. The CDR3 DNA is TGTGCCAGCAGCTCCCCGACTAGCGGGGGGGCAAAAGATACGCAGTATTTT.

This rearrangement joins TRBV4-1 to TRBJ2-5; 12 nucleotides agree with TRBD2. Trimming took 0 bases from V and 6 from J; bases not matched to a gene: 14. CDR3 length equals 19 residues. In germline, CDR1 is MGHRA, CDR2 YSYEKL. The CDR3 region has the DNA TGCGCCAGCAGCCAAGATAGGGCTAGCGGGGGGGCCGCTCGAAAGACCCAGTACTTC. This translates into CASSQDRASGGAARKTQYF.